The subject of this entry is one T cell receptor beta chain. Study members were between about 18 and 95 years old and lived in some 26 US regions. Each recovered donor of Cohort 3 presented with two negative PCRs, clearance, or symptom resolution. This sample is part of a study of blood T cell repertoires in COVID-19. Study-level information: PBMCs, B-cell-depleted T cells, or T cells were the source of the cDNA or gDNA that made up the material.

As processed by the authors: Nucleated cell number was recorded as an estimate derived from reference gene primer amplification. Using immunoSEQ multiplex PCR, the repertoire was profiled, and TCRdb retains in-frame clones only, with some absent. The D gene and trimming were derived from the DNA, and the V and J assignments and clone size from that table. The sample has 110,000 to 150,000 clones; about four fifths are singletons. Germline V gene sequence: CDR1 KGHDR, CDR2 SFDVKD. V lost 4 bases, J lost 4 bases, and 7 bases stayed unmatched. This CDR3 region has 15 residues. This chain joins TRBV24-1 and TRBJ2-5; 8 bases line up with TRBD1. Sequences were obtained from PBMCs or T cells enriched from blood (not recorded which). This receptor was identified in a man aged 45 to 65 who had recovered from COVID-19. The CDR3 DNA reads as TGTGCCACCAGTGAATCCGACAGGGGCGGAGAGACCCAGTACTTC. This gives the protein CATSESDRGGETQYF.